These T cell receptor beta chains were read from a single sample in a study of T-cell memory formation after mild COVID-19. A single record per CDR3 protein comes from TCRdb applying MiXCR to the 5' RACE reads. The repertoire holds around 340,000 distinct CDR3 sequences, with roughly an eighth as singletons. Sequencing was performed on PBMCs or a T cell subset sorted from them (not recorded which). The source of these receptors is a man aged 18 to 29 who had mild COVID-19 (a few samples of this study predate the infection). Cell type and time point are not known. CDR3s include the opening cysteine and the closing phenylalanine or tryptophan. Fields, in order: D gene, clone size, V gene, J gene, CDR3 protein, CDR3 DNA. A D gene is named only where the DNA matches it firmly. Size values are once, few and many counts, or a class for expanded clones, and some rows have none.

>TRBD1|few|TRBV29-1|TRBJ1-5
CSVGGQDNQPQHF
TGCAGCGTTGGGGGACAGGACAATCAGCCCCAGCATTTT
>NA|NA|TRBV19|TRBJ1-5
CASSDGVRQPQHF
TGTGCCAGTAGTGACGGGGTGAGACAGCCCCAGCATTTT
>NA|NA|TRBV6-2/TRBV6-3|TRBJ2-7
CASSYGVGEYEQYF
TGTGCCAGCAGTTACGGGGTTGGGGAATACGAGCAGTACTTC
>TRBD2|few|TRBV14|TRBJ2-7
CASSQDLAGEIYEQYF
TGTGCCAGCAGCCAAGATCTAGCGGGGGAGATCTACGAGCAGTACTTC
>TRBD1|NA|TRBV5-1|TRBJ2-6
CASSRSGTGTSSGANVLTF
TGCGCCAGCAGCCGATCCGGGACAGGGACAAGCTCTGGGGCCAACGTCCTGACTTTC
>NA|NA|TRBV29-1|TRBJ1-1
CSVVGGYSTEAFF
TGCAGCGTTGTAGGTGGATATAGTACTGAAGCTTTCTTT
>NA|once|TRBV19|TRBJ1-2
CASSIGPRGGYTF
TGTGCCAGTAGTATTGGGCCTCGAGGTGGCTACACCTTC
>TRBD1|NA|TRBV20-1|TRBJ1-2
CSGQGNYGYTF
TGCAGTGGACAGGGAAACTATGGCTACACCTTC
>TRBD1|NA|TRBV6-5|TRBJ2-7
CASSPALTGTYEQYF
TGTGCCAGCAGTCCAGCATTGACAGGGACCTACGAGCAGTACTTC
>NA|few|TRBV9|TRBJ1-5
CASSVWGGDQPQHF
TGTGCCAGCAGCGTCTGGGGAGGGGATCAGCCCCAGCATTTT
>NA|NA|TRBV6-4|TRBJ1-1
CASKSQGMNTEAFF
TGTGCCAGCAAAAGCCAGGGGATGAACACTGAAGCTTTCTTT
>TRBD1|few|TRBV7-8|TRBJ2-5
CASRRGQGIPETQYF
TGTGCCAGCAGGAGAGGACAGGGGATCCCAGAGACCCAGTACTTC
>NA|NA|TRBV15|TRBJ1-5
CATSREQNNQPQHF
TGTGCCACCAGCAGAGAACAGAACAATCAGCCCCAGCATTTT
>NA|NA|TRBV29-1|TRBJ1-6
CSAGADADSPLHF
TGCAGCGCCGGGGCCGACGCGGATTCACCCCTCCACTTT
>NA|many|TRBV7-9|TRBJ2-3
CASSARAVSKADTQYF
TGTGCCAGCAGCGCTAGAGCGGTCTCTAAGGCAGATACGCAGTATTTT
>NA|NA|TRBV6-2/TRBV6-3|TRBJ1-4
CASSYGRRSKEKLFF
TGTGCCAGCAGTTACGGTCGGAGATCGAAAGAAAAACTGTTTTTT
>TRBD2|many|TRBV9|TRBJ2-7
CASSVAGTSGAMYEQYF
TGTGCCAGCAGCGTAGCCGGGACTAGCGGTGCGATGTACGAGCAGTACTTC
>NA|few|TRBV12-3/TRBV12-4|TRBJ2-2
CASSQMAAMELFF
TGTGCCAGCAGCCAAATGGCCGCGATGGAGCTGTTTTTT